This TCR beta chain was documented in a study of type 1 regulatory T cells. About the research overall: This in vitro CD4 product, T-allo10, is enriched for Tr1 cells and alloantigen-specific.

Turning to this clonotype: The antigen remains unidentified.

TCRdb reprocessed the reads via MiXCR and lists one record per CDR3 protein. The sample lists 55,000 to 65,000 distinct CDR3 sequences, 62% occurring once. The germline gives CDR1 MGHRA, CDR2 YSYEKL. The CDR3 extends over 14 amino acids. With 0 bases removed from V and 2 bases from J, the gap between germline ends came to 7 bases. Sequenced sample: cultured non-Tr1 T cells, either the whole culture or a sorted T cell fraction (not recorded which). The TCR comes from a human donor in good health. The chain combines TRBV4-1 with TRBJ2-5; D is unresolved. CDR3 loop: CASSQDSSQETQYF. The CDR3 DNA is TGCGCCAGCAGCCAAGACTCCAGTCAAGAGACCCAGTACTTC.